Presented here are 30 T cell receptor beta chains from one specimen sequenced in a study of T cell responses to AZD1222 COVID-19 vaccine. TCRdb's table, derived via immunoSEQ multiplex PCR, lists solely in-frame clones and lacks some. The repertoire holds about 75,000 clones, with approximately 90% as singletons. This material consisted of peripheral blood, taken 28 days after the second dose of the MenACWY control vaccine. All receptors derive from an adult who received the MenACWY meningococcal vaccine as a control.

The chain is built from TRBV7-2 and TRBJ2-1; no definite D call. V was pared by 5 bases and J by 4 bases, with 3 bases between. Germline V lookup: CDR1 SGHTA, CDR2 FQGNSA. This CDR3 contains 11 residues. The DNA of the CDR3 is TGTGCCAGCAGCCCGTACAATGAGCAGTTCTTC. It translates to CASSPYNEQFF.

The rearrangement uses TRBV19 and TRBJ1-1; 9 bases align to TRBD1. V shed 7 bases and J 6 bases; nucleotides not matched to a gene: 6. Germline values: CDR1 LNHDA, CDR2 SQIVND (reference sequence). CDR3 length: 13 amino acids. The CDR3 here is CASTTGGKAEAFF. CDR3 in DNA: TGTGCCAGTACCACAGGGGGCAAGGCTGAAGCTTTCTTT.

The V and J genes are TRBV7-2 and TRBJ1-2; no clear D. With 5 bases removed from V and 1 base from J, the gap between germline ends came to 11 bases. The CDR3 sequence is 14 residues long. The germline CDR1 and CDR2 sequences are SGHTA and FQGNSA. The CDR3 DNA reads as TGTGCCAGCAGCCCCGACACAATTAACTATGGCTACACCTTC. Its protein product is CASSPDTINYGYTF.

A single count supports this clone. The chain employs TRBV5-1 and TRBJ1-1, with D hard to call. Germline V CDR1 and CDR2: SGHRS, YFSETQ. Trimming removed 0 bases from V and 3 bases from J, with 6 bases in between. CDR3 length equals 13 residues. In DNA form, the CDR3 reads TGCGCCAGCAGCTTGGCCGGAGACACTGAAGCTTTCTTT. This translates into CASSLAGDTEAFF.

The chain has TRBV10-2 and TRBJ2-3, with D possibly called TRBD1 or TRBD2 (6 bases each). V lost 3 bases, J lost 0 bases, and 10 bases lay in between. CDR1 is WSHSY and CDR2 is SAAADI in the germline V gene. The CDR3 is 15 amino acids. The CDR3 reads CASSDWGASTDTQYF. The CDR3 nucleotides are TGCGCCAGCAGTGATTGGGGGGCTAGCACAGATACGCAGTATTTT.

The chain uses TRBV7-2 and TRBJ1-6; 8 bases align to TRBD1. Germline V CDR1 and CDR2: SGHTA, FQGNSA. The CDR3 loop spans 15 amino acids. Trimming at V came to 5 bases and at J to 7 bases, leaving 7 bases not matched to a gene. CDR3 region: CASSTRTGRNSPLHF. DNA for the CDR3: TGTGCCAGCAGCACGAGGACAGGGAGAAATTCACCCCTCCACTTT.

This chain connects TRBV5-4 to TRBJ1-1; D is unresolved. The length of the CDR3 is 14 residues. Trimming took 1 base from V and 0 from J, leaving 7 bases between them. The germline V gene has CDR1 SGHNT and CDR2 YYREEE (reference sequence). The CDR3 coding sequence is TGTGCCAGCAGCTTGTTCCAGGTGAACACTGAAGCTTTCTTT. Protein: CASSLFQVNTEAFF.

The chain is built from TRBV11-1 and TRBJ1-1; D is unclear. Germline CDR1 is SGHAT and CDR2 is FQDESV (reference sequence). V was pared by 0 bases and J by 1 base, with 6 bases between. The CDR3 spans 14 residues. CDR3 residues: CASSLAQSNTEAFF. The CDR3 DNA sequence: TGTGCCAGCAGCTTAGCTCAGTCGAACACTGAAGCTTTCTTT.

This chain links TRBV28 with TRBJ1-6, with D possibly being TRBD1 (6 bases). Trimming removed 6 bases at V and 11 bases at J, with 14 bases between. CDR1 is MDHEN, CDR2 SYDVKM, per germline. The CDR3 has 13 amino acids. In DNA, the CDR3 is TGTGCCAGCAGGGTTGAAGGGGGGCCACCCCTCCACTTT. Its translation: CASRVEGGPPLHF.

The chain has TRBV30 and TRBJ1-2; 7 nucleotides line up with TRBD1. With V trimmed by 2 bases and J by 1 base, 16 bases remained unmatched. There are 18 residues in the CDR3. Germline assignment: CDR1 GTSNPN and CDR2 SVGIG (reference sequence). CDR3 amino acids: CAWSLTGWQQNFNYGYTF. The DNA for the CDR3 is TGTGCCTGGAGTTTGACAGGGTGGCAACAAAACTTTAACTATGGCTACACCTTC.

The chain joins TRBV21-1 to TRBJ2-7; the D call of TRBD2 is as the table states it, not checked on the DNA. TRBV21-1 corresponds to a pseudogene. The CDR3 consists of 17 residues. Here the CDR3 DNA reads TGTGCCAGCAGCAAAGCCTCGGGGGAGACTAGCGCCTACGAGCAGTACTTC. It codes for CASSKASGETSAYEQYF.

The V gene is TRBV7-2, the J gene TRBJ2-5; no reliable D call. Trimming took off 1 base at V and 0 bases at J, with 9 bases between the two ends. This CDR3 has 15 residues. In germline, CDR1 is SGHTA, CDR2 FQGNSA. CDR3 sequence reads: CASSLVRSYQETQYF. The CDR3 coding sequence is TGTGCCAGCAGCTTAGTCCGGTCCTACCAAGAGACCCAGTACTTC.

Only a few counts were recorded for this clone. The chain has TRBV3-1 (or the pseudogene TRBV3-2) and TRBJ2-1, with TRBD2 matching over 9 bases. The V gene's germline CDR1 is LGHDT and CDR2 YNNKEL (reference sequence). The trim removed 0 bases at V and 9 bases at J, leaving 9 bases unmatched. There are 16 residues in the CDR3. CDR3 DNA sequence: TGTGCCAGCAGCCAAGAATTTGCGGGGGGGCCGGGTGAGCAGTTCTTC. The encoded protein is CASSQEFAGGPGEQFF.

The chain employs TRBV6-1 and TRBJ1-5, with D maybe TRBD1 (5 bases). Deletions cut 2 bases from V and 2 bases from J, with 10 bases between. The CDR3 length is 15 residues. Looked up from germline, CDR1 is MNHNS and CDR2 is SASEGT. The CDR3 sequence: CASSEQGFGNQPQHF. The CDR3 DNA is TGTGCCAGCAGTGAACAGGGTTTTGGCAATCAGCCCCAGCATTTT.

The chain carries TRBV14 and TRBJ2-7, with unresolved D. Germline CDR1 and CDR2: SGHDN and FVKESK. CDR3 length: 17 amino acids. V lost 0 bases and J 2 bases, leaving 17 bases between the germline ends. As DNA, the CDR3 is TGTGCCAGCAGCCAAGAGCCCCCATCGGGCGCTGCCTACGAGCAGTACTTC. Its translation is CASSQEPPSGAAYEQYF.

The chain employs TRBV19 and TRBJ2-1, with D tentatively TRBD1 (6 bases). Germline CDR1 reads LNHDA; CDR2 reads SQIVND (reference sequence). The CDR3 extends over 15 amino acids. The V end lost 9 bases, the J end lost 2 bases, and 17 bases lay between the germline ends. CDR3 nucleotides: TGTGCCAGCACATCTGGCAGGGGACCCTACAATGAGCAGTTCTTC. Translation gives CASTSGRGPYNEQFF.

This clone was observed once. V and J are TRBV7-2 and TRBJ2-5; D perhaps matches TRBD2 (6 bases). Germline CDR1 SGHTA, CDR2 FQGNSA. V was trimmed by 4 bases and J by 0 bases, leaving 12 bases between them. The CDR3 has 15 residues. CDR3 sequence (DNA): TGTGCCAGCAGCTCCCCATGGGGGGACCAAGAGACCCAGTACTTC. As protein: CASSSPWGDQETQYF.

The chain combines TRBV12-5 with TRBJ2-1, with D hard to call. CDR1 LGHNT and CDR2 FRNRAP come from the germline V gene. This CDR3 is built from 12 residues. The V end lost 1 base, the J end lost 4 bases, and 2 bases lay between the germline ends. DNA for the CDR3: TGTGCTAGTGGTTTGGGTTACAATGAGCAGTTCTTC. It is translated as CASGLGYNEQFF.

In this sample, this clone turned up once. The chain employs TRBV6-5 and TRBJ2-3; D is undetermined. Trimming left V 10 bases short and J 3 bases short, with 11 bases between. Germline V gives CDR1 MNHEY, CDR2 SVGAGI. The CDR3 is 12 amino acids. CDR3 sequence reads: CATRVGTDTQYF. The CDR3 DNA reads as TGTGCCACTCGGGTAGGAACAGATACGCAGTATTTT.

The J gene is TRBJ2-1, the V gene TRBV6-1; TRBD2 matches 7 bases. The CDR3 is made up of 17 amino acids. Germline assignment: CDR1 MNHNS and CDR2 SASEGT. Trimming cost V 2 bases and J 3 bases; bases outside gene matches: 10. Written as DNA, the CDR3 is TGTGCCAGCAGTGAACCGGCGGGGGAGAGTTTCTACAATGAGCAGTTCTTC. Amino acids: CASSEPAGESFYNEQFF.

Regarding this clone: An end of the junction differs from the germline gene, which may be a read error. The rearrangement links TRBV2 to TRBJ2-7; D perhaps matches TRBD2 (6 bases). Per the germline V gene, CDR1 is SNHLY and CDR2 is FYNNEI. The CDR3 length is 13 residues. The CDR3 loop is CASSGGVSSEQYF. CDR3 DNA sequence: TGTGCCAGCAGTGGGGGGGTTTCCTCCGAGCAGTACTTC. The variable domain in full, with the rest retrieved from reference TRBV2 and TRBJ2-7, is EPEVTQTPSHQVTQMGQEVILRCVPISNHLYFYWYRQILGQKVEFLVSFYNNEISEKSEIFDDQFSVERPDGSNFTLKIRSTKLEDSAMYFCASSGGVSSEQYFGPGTRLTVT.

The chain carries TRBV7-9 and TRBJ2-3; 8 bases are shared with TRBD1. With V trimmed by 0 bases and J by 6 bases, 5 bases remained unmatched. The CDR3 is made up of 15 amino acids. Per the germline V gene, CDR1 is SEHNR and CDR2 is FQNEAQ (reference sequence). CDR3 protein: CASSLADRVWDTQYF. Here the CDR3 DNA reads TGTGCCAGCAGCTTAGCGGACAGGGTTTGGGATACGCAGTATTTT. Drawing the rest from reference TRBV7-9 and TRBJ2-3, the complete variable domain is DTGVSQNPRHKITKRGQNVTFRCDPISEHNRLYWYRQTLGQGPEFLTYFQNEAQLEKSRLLSDRFSAERPKGSFSTLEIQRTEQGDSAMYLCASSLADRVWDTQYFGPGTRLTVL.

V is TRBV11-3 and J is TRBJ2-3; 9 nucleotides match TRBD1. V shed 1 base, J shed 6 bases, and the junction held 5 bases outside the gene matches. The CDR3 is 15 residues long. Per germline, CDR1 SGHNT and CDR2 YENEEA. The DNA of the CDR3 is TGTGCCAGCAGCTTAGGCGGGACAGGGTTTGATACGCAGTATTTT. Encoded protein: CASSLGGTGFDTQYF.

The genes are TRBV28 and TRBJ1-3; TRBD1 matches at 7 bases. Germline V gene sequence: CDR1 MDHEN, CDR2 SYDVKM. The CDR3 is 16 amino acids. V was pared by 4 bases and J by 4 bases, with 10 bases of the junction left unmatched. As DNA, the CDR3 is TGTGCCAGCAGTTCCCCAGGGGGAGGTATGGGAAACACCATATATTTT. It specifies CASSSPGGGMGNTIYF. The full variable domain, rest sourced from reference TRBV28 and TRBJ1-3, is DVKVTQSSRYLVKRTGEKVFLECVQDMDHENMFWYRQDPGLGLRLIYFSYDVKMKEKGDIPEGYSVSREKKERFSLILESASTNQTSMYLCASSSPGGGMGNTIYFGEGSWLTVV.

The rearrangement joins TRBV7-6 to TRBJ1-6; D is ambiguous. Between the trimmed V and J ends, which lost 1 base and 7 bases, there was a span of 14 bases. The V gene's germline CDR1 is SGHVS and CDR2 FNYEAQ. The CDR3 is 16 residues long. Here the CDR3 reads CASSLEAGGGNSPLHF. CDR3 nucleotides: TGTGCCAGCAGCTTAGAGGCAGGTGGAGGAAATTCACCCCTCCACTTT.

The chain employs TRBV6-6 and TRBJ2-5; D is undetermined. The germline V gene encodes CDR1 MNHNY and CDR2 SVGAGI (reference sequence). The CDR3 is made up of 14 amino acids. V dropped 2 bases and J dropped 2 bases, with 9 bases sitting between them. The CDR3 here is CASSYDDKQETQYF. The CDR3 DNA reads TGTGCCAGCAGTTACGACGACAAACAAGAGACCCAGTACTTC.

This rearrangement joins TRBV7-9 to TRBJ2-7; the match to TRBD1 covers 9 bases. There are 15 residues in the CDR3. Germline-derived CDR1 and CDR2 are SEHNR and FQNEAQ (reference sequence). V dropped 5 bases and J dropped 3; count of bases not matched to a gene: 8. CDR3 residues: CASSRRTGAGYEQYF. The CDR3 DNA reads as TGTGCCAGCAGCCGACGGACAGGGGCAGGCTACGAGCAGTACTTC.

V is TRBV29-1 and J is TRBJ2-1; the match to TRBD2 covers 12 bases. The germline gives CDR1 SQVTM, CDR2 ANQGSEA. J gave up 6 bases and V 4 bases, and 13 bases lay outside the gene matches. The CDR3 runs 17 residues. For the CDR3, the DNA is TGCAGCGTTGCCGGACTAGCGGGGACCCCTCCTGGCAATGAGCAGTTCTTC. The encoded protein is CSVAGLAGTPPGNEQFF.

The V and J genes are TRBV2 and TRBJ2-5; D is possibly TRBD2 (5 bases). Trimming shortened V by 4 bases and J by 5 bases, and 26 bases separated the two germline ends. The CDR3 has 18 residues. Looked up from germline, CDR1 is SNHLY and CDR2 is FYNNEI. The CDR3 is CASSAGKYETPLRETQYF. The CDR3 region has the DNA TGTGCCAGCAGTGCGGGGAAATACGAGACACCTTTGAGGGAGACCCAGTACTTC.

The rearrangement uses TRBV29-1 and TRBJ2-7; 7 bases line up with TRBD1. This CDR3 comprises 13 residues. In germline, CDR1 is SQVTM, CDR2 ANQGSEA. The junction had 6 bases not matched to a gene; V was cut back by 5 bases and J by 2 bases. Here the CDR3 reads CSVRWTGAYEQYF. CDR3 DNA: TGCAGCGTTCGTTGGACAGGCGCCTACGAGCAGTACTTC.